What follows describes a single TCR beta chain. Treatment given: roughly 20 received Ad26.COV2.S at low or high dose, single or two shots; 5 received placebo; per-sample allocation not given. Sampling happened 63 days after the first vaccine or placebo injection. Clones were sequenced by immunoSEQ multiplex PCR, and TCRdb holds only the in-frame ones, with some missing. The sample carries about 680,000 clones, roughly 90% recorded once. Trimming stripped 3 bases from V and 2 bases from J, with 10 bases between. The CDR3 sequence is 15 residues long. Germline lookup yields CDR1 ENHRY and CDR2 SYGVKD. This sample was taken from a study of Ad26.COV2.S vaccination and SARS-CoV-2 variants. The wider study: The vaccine Ad26.COV2.S was put into the muscle once, or twice with 56 days between.

Sequenced material: peripheral blood, taken in a trial of Ad26.COV2.S vaccine versus placebo. V and J are TRBV10-3 and TRBJ2-2; no definite D call. The TCR comes from a person between 18 and 59 years old who received the Ad26.COV2.S COVID-19 vaccine or a placebo. The CDR3 reads CAISDSNGNTGELFF. Written as DNA, the CDR3 is TGTGCCATCAGTGATTCCAACGGTAACACCGGGGAGCTGTTTTTT.